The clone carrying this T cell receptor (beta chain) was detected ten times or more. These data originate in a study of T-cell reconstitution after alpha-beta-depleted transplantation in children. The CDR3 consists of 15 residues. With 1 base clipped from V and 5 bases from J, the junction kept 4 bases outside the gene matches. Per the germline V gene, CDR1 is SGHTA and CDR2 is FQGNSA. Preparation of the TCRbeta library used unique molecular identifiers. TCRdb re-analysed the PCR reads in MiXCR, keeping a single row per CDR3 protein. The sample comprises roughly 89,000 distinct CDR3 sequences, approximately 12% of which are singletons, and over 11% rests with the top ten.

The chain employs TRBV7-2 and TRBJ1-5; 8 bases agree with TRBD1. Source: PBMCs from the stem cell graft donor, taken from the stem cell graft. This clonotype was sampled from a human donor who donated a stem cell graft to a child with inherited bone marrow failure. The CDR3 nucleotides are TGTGCCAGCAGCTTAGAAGGGACAGGATATCAGCCCCAGCATTTT. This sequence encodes CASSLEGTGYQPQHF.